The clone carrying this T cell receptor (beta chain) was seen ten or more times. CDR1 and CDR2 from the germline V gene are DFQATT and SNEGSKA (reference sequence). The germline V and J ends were trimmed by 5 bases and 2 bases, with 13 bases remaining between them. This CDR3 spans 13 amino acids. The sample belongs to a study of neurological immune-mediated disorders. The starting material, 2 million PBMCs stored at -80 C, gave rise to the unsorted libraries. Every sequencing run produced over 170 million TCR-beta sequences that came from 15-18 subjects. Via MiXCR, TCRdb re-called the 5' RACE reads, giving one row per CDR3 protein. Altogether roughly 80,000 distinct CDR3 sequences are present, around a tenth being singletons, with the ten largest covering 1.5% to 2%.

The J gene is TRBJ2-7, the V gene TRBV20-1; D ambiguous. Sequenced sample: PBMCs. This sequence originates from a man between 45 and 60 years old in good health. In DNA, the CDR3 is TGCAGTGCTCCCTCCGCGGACCCCTACGAGCAGTACTTC. As protein: CSAPSADPYEQYF.